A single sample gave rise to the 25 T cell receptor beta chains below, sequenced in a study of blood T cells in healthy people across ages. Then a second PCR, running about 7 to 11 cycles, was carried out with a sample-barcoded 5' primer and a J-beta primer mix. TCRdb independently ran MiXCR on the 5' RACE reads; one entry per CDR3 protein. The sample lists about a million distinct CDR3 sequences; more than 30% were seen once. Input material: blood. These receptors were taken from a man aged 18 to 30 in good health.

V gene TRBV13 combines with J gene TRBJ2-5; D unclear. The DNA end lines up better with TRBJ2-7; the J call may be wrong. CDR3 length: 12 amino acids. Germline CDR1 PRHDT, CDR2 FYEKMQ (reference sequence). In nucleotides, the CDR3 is TGTGCCAGCAGCATACTTAGCTACGAGCAGTACTTC. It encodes CASSILSYEQYF.

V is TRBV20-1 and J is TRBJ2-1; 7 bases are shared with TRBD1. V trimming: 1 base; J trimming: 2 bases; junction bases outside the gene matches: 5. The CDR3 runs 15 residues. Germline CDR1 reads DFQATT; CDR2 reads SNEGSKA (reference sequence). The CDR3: CSARGGRGPYNEQFF. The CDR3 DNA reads TGCAGTGCTAGAGGGGGAAGGGGGCCCTACAATGAGCAGTTCTTC.

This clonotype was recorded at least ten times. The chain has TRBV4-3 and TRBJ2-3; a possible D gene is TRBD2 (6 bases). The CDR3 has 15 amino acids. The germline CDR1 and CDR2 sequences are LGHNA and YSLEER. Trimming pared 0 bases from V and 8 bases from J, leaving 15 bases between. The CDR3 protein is CASSQDPGVKATQYF. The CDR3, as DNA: TGCGCCAGCAGCCAAGATCCGGGGGTGAAAGCTACGCAGTATTTT.

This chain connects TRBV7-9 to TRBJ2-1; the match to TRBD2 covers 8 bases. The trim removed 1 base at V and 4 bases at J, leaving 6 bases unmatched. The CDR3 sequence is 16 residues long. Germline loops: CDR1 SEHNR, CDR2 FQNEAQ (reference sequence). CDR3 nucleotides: TGTGCCAGCAGCTTAGAAACGGGACTAGTGTACAATGAGCAGTTCTTC. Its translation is CASSLETGLVYNEQFF.

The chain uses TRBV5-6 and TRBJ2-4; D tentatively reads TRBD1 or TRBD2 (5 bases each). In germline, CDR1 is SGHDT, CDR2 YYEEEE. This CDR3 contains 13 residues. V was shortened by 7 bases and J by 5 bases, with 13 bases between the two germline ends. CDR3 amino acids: CASERGAENIQYF. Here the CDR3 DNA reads TGTGCCAGCGAGCGAGGGGCCGAAAACATTCAGTACTTC.

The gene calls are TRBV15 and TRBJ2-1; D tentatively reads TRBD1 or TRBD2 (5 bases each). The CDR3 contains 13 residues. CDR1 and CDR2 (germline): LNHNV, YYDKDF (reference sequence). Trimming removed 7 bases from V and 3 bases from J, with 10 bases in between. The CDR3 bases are TGTGCCACCACCCGGGACGACTACAATGAGCAGTTCTTC. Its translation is CATTRDDYNEQFF.

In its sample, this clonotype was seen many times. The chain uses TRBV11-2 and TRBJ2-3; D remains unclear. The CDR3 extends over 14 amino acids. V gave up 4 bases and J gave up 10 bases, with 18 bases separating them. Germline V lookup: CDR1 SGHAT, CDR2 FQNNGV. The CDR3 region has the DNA TGTGCCAGCAGCTCCTCCGCCGGATTCCGACCGCAGTATTTT. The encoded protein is CASSSSAGFRPQYF.

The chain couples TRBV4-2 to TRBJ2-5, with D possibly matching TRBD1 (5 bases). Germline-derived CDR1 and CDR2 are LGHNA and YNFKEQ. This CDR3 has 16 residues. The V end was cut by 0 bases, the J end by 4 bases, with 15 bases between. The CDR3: CASSQDHSQGRETQYF. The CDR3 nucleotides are TGTGCCAGCAGCCAAGATCATTCCCAGGGTCGAGAGACCCAGTACTTC.

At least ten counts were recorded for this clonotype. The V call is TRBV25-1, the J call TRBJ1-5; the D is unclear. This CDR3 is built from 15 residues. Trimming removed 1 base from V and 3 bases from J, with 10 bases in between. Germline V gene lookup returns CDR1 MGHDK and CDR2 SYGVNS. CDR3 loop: CASSESAILNQPQHF. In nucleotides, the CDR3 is TGTGCCAGCAGTGAATCGGCCATACTCAATCAGCCCCAGCATTTT.

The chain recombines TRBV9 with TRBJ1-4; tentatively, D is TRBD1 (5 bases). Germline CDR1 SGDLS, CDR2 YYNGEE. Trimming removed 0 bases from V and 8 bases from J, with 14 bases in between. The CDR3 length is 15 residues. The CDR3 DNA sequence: TGTGCCAGCAGCGTAGCCTCAGGGTCCGGCGAAAAACTGTTTTTT. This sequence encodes CASSVASGSGEKLFF.

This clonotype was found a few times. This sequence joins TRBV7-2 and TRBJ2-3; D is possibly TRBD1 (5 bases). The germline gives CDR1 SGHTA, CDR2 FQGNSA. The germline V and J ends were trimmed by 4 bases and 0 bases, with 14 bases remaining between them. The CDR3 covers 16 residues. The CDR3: CASSYRQSTSTDTQYF. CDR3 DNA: TGTGCCAGCAGCTACCGACAGTCGACTAGCACAGATACGCAGTATTTT.

CDR3 in amino acids: CASSLGGGGFGELFF. The CDR3 bases are TGTGCCAGCAGCTTAGGAGGGGGCGGGTTCGGGGAGCTGTTTTTT. The V call is TRBV7-8, the J call TRBJ2-2, with 7 bases identical to TRBD1. The length of the CDR3 is 15 residues. After removal of 1 base from V and 7 bases from J, the junction contained 6 bases not matched to a gene. Germline loops: CDR1 SGHVS, CDR2 FQNEAQ.

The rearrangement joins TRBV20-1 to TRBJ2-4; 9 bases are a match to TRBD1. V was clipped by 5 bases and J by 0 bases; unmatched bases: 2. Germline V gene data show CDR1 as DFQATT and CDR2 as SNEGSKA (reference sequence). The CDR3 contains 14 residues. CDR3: CSAGTGIAKNIQYF. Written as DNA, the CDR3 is TGCAGTGCTGGGACAGGGATAGCCAAAAACATTCAGTACTTC.

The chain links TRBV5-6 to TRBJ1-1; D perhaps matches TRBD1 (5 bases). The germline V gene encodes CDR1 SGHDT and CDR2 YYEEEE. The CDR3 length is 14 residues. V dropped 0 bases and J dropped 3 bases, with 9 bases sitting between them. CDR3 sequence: CASSLDLGDTEAFF. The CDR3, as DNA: TGTGCCAGCAGCTTGGACCTAGGGGACACTGAAGCTTTCTTT. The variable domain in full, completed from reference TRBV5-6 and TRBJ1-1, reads DAGVTQSPTHLIKTRGQQVTLRCSPKSGHDTVSWYQQALGQGPQFIFQYYEEEERQRGNFPDRFSGHQFPNYSSELNVNALLLGDSALYLCASSLDLGDTEAFFGQGTRLTVV.

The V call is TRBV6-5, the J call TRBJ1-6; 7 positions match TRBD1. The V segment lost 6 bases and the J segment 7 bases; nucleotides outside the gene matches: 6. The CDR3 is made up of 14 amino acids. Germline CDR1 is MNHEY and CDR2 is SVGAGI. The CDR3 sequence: CASRPGQTNSPLHF. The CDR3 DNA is TGTGCCAGCAGACCGGGACAGACCAATTCACCCCTCCACTTT.

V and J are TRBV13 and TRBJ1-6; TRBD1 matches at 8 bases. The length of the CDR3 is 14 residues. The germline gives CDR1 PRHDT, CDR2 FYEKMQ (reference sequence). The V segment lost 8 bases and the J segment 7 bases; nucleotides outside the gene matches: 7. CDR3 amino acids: CASRLDRVNSPLHF. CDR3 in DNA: TGTGCCAGCCGACTGGACAGGGTAAATTCACCCCTCCACTTT.

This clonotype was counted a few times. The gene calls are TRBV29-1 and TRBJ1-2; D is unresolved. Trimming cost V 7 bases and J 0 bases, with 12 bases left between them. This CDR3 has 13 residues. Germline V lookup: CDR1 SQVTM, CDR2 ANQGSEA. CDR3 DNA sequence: TGCAGCGACCGTGACGGGTCTAACTATGGCTACACCTTC. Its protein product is CSDRDGSNYGYTF.

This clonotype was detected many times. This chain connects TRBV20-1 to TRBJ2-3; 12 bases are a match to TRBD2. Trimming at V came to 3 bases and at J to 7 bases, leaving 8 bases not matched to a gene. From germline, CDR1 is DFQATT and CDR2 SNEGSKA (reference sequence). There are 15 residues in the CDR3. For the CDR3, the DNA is TGCAGTGCTAGCCCTCTAGCGGGGGGGCCCAATACGCAGTATTTT. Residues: CSASPLAGGPNTQYF.

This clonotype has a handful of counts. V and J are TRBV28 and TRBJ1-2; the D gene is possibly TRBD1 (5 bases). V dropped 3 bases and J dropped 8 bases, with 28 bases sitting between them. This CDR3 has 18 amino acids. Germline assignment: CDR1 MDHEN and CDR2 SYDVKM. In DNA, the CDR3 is TGTGCCAGCAGTTTTGAGATCTTCGGGGCCAGTCGAGAAAAGGGCTACACCTTC. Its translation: CASSFEIFGASREKGYTF.

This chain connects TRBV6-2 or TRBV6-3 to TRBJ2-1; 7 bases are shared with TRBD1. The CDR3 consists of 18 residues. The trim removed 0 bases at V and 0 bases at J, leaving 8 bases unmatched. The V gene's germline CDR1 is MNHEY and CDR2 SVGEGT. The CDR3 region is CASSYSETYRGSYNEQFF. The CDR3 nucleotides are TGTGCCAGCAGTTACTCGGAAACATACAGGGGCTCCTACAATGAGCAGTTCTTC.

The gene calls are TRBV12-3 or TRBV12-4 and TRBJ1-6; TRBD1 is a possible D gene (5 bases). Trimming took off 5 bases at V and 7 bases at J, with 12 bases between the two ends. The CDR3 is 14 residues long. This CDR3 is CASSQARGNSPLHF. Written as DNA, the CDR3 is TGTGCCAGCAGTCAGGCCCGGGGGAATTCACCCCTCCACTTT.

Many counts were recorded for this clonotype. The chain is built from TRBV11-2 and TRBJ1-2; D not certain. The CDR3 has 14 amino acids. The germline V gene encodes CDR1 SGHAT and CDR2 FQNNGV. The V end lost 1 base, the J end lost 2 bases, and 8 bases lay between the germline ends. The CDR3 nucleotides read TGTGCCAGCAGCTTAGGGACGACGAACTATGGCTACACCTTC. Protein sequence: CASSLGTTNYGYTF.

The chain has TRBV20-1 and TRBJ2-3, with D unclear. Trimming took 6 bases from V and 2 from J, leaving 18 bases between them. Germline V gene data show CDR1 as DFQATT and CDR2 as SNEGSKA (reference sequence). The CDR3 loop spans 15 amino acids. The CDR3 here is CSATSIRSPTDTQYF. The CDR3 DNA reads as TGCAGTGCCACGAGCATCCGTAGCCCCACAGATACGCAGTATTTT.

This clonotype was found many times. DNA for the CDR3: TGTGCCAGCAGCCCCGACAGTTTCTCTGGGGCCAACGTCCTGACTTTC. It specifies CASSPDSFSGANVLTF. The rearrangement uses TRBV6-5 and TRBJ2-6, with D perhaps TRBD1 (5 bases). The ends were cut back, 6 bases at V and 0 bases at J, with 12 bases in the middle. Germline V gives CDR1 MNHEY, CDR2 SVGAGI. CDR3 size: 16 residues.

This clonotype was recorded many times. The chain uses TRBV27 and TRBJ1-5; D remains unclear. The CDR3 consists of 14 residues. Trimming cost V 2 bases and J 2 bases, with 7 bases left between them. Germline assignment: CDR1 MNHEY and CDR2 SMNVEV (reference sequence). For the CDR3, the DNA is TGTGCCAGCAGTTTACGGGAGGGCAATCAGCCCCAGCATTTT. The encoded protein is CASSLREGNQPQHF.